This section outlines one TCR beta chain sequence together with its context. The sample comes from a study of blood T cell repertoires in COVID-19. On the study more broadly: Sites across the United States, Italy and Spain contributed samples from acute and convalescent COVID-19. Sources were T cells, B-cell-depleted T cells, or PBMCs; the material itself was cDNA or gDNA.

The protocol was immunoSEQ multiplex PCR, while the TCRdb copy is restricted to in-frame clones and leaves out a portion. The sample lists under 350,000 clones; around nine tenths were seen once. The clonotype comes from a young woman with COVID-19, enrolled during active disease. The sample consisted of peripheral blood.

The CDR3 DNA reads as TGCAGTGCCAAGACAGGGTACGAGCAGTACTTC. Its translation is CSAKTGYEQYF. This sequence joins TRBV20-1 and TRBJ2-7, with TRBD1 matching 7 bases. V was pared by 6 bases and J by 4 bases, with 3 bases of the junction left unmatched. This CDR3 comprises 11 residues. Germline CDR1 reads DFQATT; CDR2 reads SNEGSKA (reference sequence).